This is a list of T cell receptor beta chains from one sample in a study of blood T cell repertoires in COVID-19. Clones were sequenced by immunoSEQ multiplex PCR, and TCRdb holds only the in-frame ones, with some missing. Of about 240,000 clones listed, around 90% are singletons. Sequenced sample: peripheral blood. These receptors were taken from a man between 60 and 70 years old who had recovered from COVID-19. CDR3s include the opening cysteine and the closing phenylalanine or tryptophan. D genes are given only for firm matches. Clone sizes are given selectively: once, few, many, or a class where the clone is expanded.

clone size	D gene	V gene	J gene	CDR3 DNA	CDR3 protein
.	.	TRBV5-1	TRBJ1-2	TGCGCCAGCAGCTCCGATTTTTTAGCTAACTATGGCTACACCTTC	CASSSDFLANYGYTF
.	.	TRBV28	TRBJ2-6	TGTGCCAGCAGTTTAGTTCGGCCAGGGGTAGGAAGTGGGGCCAACGTCCTGACTTTC	CASSLVRPGVGSGANVLTF
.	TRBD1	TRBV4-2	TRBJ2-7	TGTGCCAGCAGCCAAGAAGGGCAGGGGGTATACGAGCAGTACTTC	CASSQEGQGVYEQYF
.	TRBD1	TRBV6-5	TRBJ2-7	TGTGCCAGCGGTAGGGCAGGGGGCTACGAGCAGTACTTC	CASGRAGGYEQYF
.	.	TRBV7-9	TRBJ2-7	TGTGCCAGCAGCTTACGTCGGGGTGGCGGCGAGCAGTACTTC	CASSLRRGGGEQYF
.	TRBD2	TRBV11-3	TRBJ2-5	TGTGCCAGCAGCTTACGAGCGGGGGTCCAAGAGACCCAGTACTTC	CASSLRAGVQETQYF
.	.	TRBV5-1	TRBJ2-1	TGCGCCAGCAGGTCTACACAGGGGGGGAGCTCCTACAATGAGCAGTTCTTC	CASRSTQGGSSYNEQFF
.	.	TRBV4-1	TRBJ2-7	TGCGCCAGCAGCCATAGGGACACGGCGCTGTACTACGAGCAGTACTTC	CASSHRDTALYYEQYF
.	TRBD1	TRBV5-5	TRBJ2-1	TGTGCCAGCAGTGCTGGACAGGCATACAATGAGCAGTTCTTC	CASSAGQAYNEQFF
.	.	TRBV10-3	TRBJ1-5	TGTGCCATCAGTGACAGGGAAGGCCAGCCCCAGCATTTT	CAISDREGQPQHF
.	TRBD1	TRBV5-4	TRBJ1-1	TGTGCCAGCAGCACCTACAGGGGTTATGACGCTTTCTTT	CASSTYRGYDAFF
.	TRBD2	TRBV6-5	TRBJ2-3	TGTGCCAGTTGGACTAGCGGGGCCGGAGATACGCAGTATTTT	CASWTSGAGDTQYF
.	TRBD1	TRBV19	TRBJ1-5	TGTGCCAGTAGTGCCAAGGACAGGAACCAGCCCCAGCATTTT	CASSAKDRNQPQHF
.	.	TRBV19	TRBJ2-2	TGTGCCAGTAGTATAGGGGACGTGGGGGGTACCGGGGAGCTGTTTTTT	CASSIGDVGGTGELFF
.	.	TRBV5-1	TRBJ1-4	TGCGCCAGCAGCCTGGGGCAGGGGAGGGAAGAAAAACTGTTTTTT	CASSLGQGREEKLFF
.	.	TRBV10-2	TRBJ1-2	TGCGCCAGCAGTGAAGGAGGGTTATCCTACACCTTC	CASSEGGLSYTF
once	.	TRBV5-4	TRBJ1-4	TGTGCCAGCAGCCGAACAGGGCGAAGGGAAAAACTGTTTTTT	CASSRTGRREKLFF
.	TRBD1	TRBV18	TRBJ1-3	TGTGCCAGCTCATCGAAAGACAGGGGCTCTGGAAACACCATATATTTT	CASSSKDRGSGNTIYF
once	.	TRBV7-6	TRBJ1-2	TGTGCCAGCAGCTTAAACCCCGGCAGGGGCTATGGCTACACCTTC	CASSLNPGRGYGYTF
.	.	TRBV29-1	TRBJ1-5	TGCAGCGTTTGGGCTACTAATCAGCCCCAGCATTTT	CSVWATNQPQHF
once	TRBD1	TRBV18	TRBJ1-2	TGTGCCAGCTCATCGGGACAGCTCTATGGCTACACCTTC	CASSSGQLYGYTF
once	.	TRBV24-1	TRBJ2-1	TGTGCCACCAGTGATGTCAGGGGGGCCTACAATGAGCAGTTCTTC	CATSDVRGAYNEQFF
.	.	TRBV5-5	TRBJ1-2	TGTGCCAGCAGCCCGACCCGGGCGGGTGGCTACACCTTC	CASSPTRAGGYTF
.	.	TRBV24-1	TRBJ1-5	TGTGCCACCAAGATAACAAGACAGTGTCCCAATCAGCCCCAGCATTTT	CATKITRQCPNQPQHF
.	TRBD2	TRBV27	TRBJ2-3	TGTGCCAGCAGTTTATCAAGGTCTGGGGGGACTAGCGGGGGCCCTAGCACAGATACGCAGTATTTT	CASSLSRSGGTSGGPSTDTQYF
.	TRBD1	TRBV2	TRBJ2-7	TGTGCCAGCAGTACGAGACAGGGATACGAGCAGTACTTC	CASSTRQGYEQYF
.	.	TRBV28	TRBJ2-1	TGTGCCAGCAGTTTGCGGGGGCCGACTTTTGAGCAGTTCTTC	CASSLRGPTFEQFF
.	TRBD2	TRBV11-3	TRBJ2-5	TGTGCCAGCAGCTTTAGCGGGGGGGCCTTAGAGACCCAGTACTTC	CASSFSGGALETQYF
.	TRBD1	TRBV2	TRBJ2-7	TGTGCCAGCCAAATGGACAGGGGGCTCTACGAGCAGTACTTC	CASQMDRGLYEQYF
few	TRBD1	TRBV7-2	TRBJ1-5	TGTGCCAGCAGCTTAGATAGGCCAGGGGGCCATCAGCCCCAGCATTTT	CASSLDRPGGHQPQHF
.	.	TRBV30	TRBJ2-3	TGTGCCTGGAGTACACGGGGGAGTGGCGATACGCAGTATTTT	CAWSTRGSGDTQYF
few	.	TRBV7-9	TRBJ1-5	TGTGCCAGCAGCTTAGGGAACGGGGAAAATAGACCCCAGCATTTT	CASSLGNGENRPQHF
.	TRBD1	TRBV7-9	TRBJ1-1	TGTGCCAGCAGCCCTAGGACAGGGGAGGACACTGAAGCTTTCTTT	CASSPRTGEDTEAFF
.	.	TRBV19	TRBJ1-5	TGTGCCAGTAGTATAGAACCTTCCGAGGGCCCTAGTAGCAATCAGCCCCAGCATTTT	CASSIEPSEGPSSNQPQHF
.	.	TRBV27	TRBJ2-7	TGTGCCAGCAGTTTAGTCGCGGGTCAAGTAATCTACGAGCAGTACTTC	CASSLVAGQVIYEQYF
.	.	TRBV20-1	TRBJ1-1	TGCAGTGCTCGTGTGGACAGCCGGTGGAGAACAACTGAAGCTTTCTTT	CSARVDSRWRTTEAFF
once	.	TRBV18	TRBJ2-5	TGTGCCAGCTCACCGGGGCCCCAAGAGACCCAGTACTTC	CASSPGPQETQYF
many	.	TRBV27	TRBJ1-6	TGTGCCAGCAGTTTATATAGGGGTAGGGATTCACCCCTCCACTTT	CASSLYRGRDSPLHF
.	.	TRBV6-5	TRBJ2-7	TGTGCCAGCAGCCGACCATCCCCGACAGCCTACGAGCAGTACTTC	CASSRPSPTAYEQYF
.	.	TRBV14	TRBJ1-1	TGTGCCAGCAGCCAAGATCTCGGTCGGGCCGGGGGGTTGGACACTGAAGCTTTCTTT	CASSQDLGRAGGLDTEAFF
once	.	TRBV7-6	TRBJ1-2	TGTGCCAGCAGCGCACTTAAAACACTAAACTATGGCTACACCTTC	CASSALKTLNYGYTF
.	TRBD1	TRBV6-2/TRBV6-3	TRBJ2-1	TGTGCCAGCAGCCCAGGACAGGGGAACTACAATGAGCAGTTCTTC	CASSPGQGNYNEQFF